This T cell receptor beta chain was captured by sequencing in a study of blood T cell repertoires in COVID-19. Only in-frame clones appear in the TCRdb table, and some are missing; sequencing was by immunoSEQ multiplex PCR. The repertoire consists of about 220,000 clones, with 70% to 85% occurring once and the leading ten covering about 3.4%. This clone was detected only once. Grouping used clinical history reported by participants in a survey and questionnaire. V was clipped by 6 bases and J by 5 bases; unmatched bases: 7. The CDR3 is made up of 14 amino acids. Germline lookup yields CDR1 MGHRA and CDR2 YSYEKL.

The specimen was PBMCs or T cells enriched from blood (not recorded which). The gene calls are TRBV4-1 and TRBJ1-5, with 7 bases that match TRBD1. This receptor was identified in a woman aged 55 to 70 who had recovered from COVID-19. The CDR3 is CASSPDREDQPQHF. The CDR3 DNA follows: TGCGCCAGCAGTCCCGACAGGGAGGATCAGCCCCAGCATTTT.